This TCR beta chain came from a study of T cell repertoires in cytomegalovirus infection. From germline, CDR1 is SNHLY and CDR2 FYNNEI. The junction had 11 bases not matched to a gene; V was cut back by 6 bases and J by 7 bases. CDR3 length: 16 amino acids. This clonotype was counted only a few times. Its antigen is still unknown. Each CDR3 protein is one row after TCRdb ran MiXCR on the reads. The table shows 110,000 to 150,000 distinct CDR3 sequences, with 30% to 40% occurring only once. The chain employs TRBV2 and TRBJ2-1; 11 positions match TRBD2. The clonotype comes from a human donor in good health (CMV status not recorded). Some clones in this sample may be carry-over from other donors' samples. The sample here was CD8+ T cells from cultured PBMCs, taken from culture after CMV antigen stimulation. The CDR3 nucleotides are TGTGCCAGCAGAGATGTTAGCGGGGGGGCAAGGAATGAGCAGTTCTTC. As protein: CASRDVSGGARNEQFF.